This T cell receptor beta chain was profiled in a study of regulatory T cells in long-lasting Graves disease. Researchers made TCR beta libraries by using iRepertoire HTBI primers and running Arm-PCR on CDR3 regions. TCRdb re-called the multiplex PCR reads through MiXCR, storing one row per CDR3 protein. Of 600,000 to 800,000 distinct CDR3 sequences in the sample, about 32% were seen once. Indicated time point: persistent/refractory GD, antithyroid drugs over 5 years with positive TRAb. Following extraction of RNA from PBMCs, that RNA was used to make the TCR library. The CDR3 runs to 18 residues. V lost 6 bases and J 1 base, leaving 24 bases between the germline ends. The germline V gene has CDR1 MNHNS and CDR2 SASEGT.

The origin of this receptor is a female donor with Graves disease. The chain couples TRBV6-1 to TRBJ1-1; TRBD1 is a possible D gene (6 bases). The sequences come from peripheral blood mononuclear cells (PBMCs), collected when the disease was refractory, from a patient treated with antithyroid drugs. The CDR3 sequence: CASRPNGGPGSRNTEAFF. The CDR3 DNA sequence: TGTGCCAGCAGACCAAATGGGGGCCCAGGATCTAGGAACACTGAAGCTTTCTTT.